The TCR beta chain described here comes from a study of cytomegalovirus exposure and HLA in healthy donors. Germline values: CDR1 WSHSY, CDR2 SAAADI. Trimming removed 5 bases from V and 0 bases from J, with 13 bases in between. The CDR3 runs 15 residues. Both 60 Vbeta primers and 13 Jbeta primers went into the PCR. Sequenced by immunoSEQ multiplex PCR; TCRdb stores in-frame clones only, minus some. This sample has fewer than 250,000 clones, with around 76% found just once. The sequence was collected from a man aged 35-49 years in good health and CMV-seropositive. The genes are TRBV10-2 and TRBJ1-2, with D tentatively TRBD1 (5 bases). Sequencing used PBMCs. CDR3 protein: CASSPLAGANYGYTF. CDR3 in DNA: TGCGCCAGCAGTCCGCTTGCGGGGGCTAACTATGGCTACACCTTC.